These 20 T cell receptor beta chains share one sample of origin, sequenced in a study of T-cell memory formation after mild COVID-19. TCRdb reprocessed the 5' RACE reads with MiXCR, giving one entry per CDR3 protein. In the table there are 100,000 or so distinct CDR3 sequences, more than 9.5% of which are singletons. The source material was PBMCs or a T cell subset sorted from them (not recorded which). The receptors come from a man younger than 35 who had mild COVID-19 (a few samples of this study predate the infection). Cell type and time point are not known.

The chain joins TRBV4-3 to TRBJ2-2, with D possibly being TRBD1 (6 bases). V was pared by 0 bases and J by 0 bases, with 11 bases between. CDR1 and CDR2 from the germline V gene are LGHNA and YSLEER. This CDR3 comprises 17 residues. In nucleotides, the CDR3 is TGCGCCAGCAGCCAAGATGGCCGACAGGCGAACACCGGGGAGCTGTTTTTT. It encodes CASSQDGRQANTGELFF.

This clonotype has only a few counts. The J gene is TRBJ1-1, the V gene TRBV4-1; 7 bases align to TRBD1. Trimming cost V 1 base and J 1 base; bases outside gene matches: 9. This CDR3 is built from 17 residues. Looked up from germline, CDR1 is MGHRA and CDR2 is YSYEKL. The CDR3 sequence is CASSQARQGGKNTEAFF. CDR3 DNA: TGCGCCAGCAGCCAAGCCAGACAGGGAGGAAAGAACACTGAAGCTTTCTTT.

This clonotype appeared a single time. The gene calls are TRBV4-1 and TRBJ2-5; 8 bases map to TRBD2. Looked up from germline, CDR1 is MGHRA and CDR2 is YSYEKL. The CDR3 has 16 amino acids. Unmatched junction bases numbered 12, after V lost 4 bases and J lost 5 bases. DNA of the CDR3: TGCGCCAGCAGCCGAGACGGGGGGGCCTCTGGGGAGACCCAGTACTTC. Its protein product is CASSRDGGASGETQYF.

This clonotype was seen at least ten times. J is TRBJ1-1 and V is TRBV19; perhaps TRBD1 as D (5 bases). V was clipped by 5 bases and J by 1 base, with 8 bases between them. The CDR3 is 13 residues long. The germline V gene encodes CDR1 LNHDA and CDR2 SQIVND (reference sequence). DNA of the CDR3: TGTGCCAGTAGTTCGAGGGGGAACACTGAAGCTTTCTTT. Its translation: CASSSRGNTEAFF.

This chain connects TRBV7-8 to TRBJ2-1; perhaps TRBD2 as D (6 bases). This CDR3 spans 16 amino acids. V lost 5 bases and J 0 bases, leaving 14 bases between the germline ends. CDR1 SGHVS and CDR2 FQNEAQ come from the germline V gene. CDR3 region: CASSSFGGASYNEQFF. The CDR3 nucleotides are TGTGCCAGCAGCAGTTTTGGAGGGGCCTCCTACAATGAGCAGTTCTTC.

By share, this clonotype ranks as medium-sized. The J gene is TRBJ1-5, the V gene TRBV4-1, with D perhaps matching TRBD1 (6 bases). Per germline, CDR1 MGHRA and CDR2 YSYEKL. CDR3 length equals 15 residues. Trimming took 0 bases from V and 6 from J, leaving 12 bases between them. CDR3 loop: CASSQDSGGSQPQHF. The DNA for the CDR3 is TGCGCCAGCAGCCAAGATTCCGGGGGCAGTCAGCCCCAGCATTTT.

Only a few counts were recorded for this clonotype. The CDR3 reads CASSIPGLAETQYF. In DNA form, the CDR3 reads TGTGCCAGCAGCATCCCGGGACTGGCGGAGACCCAGTACTTC. The rearrangement joins TRBV5-6 to TRBJ2-5; D is possibly TRBD2 (6 bases). Germline CDR1 SGHDT, CDR2 YYEEEE. V was clipped by 4 bases and J by 5 bases, with 15 bases between them. This CDR3 is built from 14 residues.

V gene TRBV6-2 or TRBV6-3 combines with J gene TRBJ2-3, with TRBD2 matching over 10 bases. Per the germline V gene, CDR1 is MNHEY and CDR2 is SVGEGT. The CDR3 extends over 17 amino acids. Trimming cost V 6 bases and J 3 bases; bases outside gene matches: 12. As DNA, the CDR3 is TGTGCCAGCAGCCCTCCCCCGCTAGCGGGGGAGACAGATACGCAGTATTTT. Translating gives CASSPPPLAGETDTQYF.

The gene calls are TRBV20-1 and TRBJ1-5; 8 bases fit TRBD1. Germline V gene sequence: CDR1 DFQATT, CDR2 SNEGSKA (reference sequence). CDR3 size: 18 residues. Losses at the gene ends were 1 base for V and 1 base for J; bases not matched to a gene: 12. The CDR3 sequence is CSARVHRGNLGSNQPQHF. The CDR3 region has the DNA TGCAGTGCTAGAGTTCACAGGGGGAACCTTGGGAGCAATCAGCCCCAGCATTTT.

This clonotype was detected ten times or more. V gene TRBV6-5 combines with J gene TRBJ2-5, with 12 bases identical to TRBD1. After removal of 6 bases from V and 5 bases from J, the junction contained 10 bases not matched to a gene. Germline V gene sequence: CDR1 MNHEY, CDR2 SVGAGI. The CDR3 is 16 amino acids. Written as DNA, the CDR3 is TGTGCCAGCAGAATCACCGGGACAGGGGGCGGTGAGACCCAGTACTTC. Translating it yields CASRITGTGGGETQYF.

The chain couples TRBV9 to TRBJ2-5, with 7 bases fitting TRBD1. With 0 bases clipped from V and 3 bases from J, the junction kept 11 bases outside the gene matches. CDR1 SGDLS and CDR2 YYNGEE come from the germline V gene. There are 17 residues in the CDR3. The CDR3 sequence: CASSVGWQGEEEETQYF. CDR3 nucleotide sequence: TGTGCCAGCAGCGTAGGGTGGCAGGGGGAAGAAGAAGAGACCCAGTACTTC. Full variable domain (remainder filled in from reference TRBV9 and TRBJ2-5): DSGVTQTPKHLITATGQRVTLRCSPRSGDLSVYWYQQSLDQGLQFLIQYYNGEERAKGNILERFSAQQFPDLHSELNLSSLELGDSALYFCASSVGWQGEEEETQYFGPGTRLLVL.

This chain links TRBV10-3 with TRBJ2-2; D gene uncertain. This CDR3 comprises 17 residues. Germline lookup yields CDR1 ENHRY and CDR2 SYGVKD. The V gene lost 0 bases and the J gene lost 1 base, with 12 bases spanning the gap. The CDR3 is CAISESNPLVNTGELFF. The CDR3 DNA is TGTGCCATCAGTGAGTCGAACCCCCTCGTGAACACCGGGGAGCTGTTTTTT.

CDR3 sequence (DNA): TGCAGTGCTAATCGAGGACAGGTTCATAACTATGGCTACACCTTC. This gives the protein CSANRGQVHNYGYTF. V is TRBV20-1 and J is TRBJ1-2; 7 nucleotides match TRBD1. Germline loops: CDR1 DFQATT, CDR2 SNEGSKA (reference sequence). The CDR3 loop spans 15 amino acids. Germline trimming cut 4 bases from V and 1 base from J; bases unmatched to any gene: 9.

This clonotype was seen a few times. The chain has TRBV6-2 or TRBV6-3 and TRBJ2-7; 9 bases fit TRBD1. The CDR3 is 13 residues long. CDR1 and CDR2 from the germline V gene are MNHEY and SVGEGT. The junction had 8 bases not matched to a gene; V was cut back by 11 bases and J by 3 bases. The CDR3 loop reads CAVGQGSGYEQYV. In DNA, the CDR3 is TGTGCCGTCGGACAGGGGTCGGGCTACGAGCAGTACGTC.

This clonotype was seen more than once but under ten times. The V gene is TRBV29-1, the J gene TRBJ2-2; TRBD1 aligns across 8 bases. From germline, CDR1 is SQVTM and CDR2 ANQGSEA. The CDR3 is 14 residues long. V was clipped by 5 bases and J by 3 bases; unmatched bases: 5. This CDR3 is CSVTWTGYTGELFF. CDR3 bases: TGCAGCGTTACCTGGACAGGGTACACCGGGGAGCTGTTTTTT.

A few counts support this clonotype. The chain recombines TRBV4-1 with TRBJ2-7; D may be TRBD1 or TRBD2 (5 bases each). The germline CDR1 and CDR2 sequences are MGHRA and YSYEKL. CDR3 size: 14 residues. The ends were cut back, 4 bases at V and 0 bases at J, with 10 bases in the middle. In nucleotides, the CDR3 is TGCGCCAGCAGCCTGGGACGGGACTCCTACGAGCAGTACTTC. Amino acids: CASSLGRDSYEQYF.

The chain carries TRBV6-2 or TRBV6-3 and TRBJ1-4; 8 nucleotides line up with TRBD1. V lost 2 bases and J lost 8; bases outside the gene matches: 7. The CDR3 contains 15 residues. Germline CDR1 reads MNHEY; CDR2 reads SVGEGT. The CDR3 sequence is CASSYPDRVEEKLFF. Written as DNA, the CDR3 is TGTGCCAGCAGTTACCCGGACAGGGTGGAAGAAAAACTGTTTTTT.

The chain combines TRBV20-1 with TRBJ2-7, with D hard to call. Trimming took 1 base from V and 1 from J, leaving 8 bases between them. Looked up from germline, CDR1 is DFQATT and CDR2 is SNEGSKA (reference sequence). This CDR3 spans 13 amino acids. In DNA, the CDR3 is TGCAGTGCTAGAGTGCAGCCGTCCTACGAGCAGTACGTC. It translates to CSARVQPSYEQYV.

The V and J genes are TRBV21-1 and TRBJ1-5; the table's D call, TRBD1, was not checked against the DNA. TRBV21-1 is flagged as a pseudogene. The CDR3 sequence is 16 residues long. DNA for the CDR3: TGTGCCAGCAGCAAAGAACCTTCCGGGGCAAATCAGCCCCAGCATTTT. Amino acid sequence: CASSKEPSGANQPQHF.

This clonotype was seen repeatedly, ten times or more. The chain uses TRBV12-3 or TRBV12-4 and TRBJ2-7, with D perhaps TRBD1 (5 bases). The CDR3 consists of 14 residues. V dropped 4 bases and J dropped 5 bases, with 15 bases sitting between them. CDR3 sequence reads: CASSSRPGSDEQYF. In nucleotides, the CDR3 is TGTGCCAGCAGTTCGCGCCCAGGGTCGGACGAGCAGTACTTC.